This T cell receptor beta chain was recovered during a study of regulatory T cells in long-lasting Graves disease. Whole-study findings and limits: Persistent Graves' cases showed lower TCR diversity than newly diagnosed cases. Persistent patients shared more public clonotypes (roughly 2,800) than new patients (more than 900).

HTBI primers from iRepertoire and Arm-PCR of CDR3 regions yielded the TCR beta libraries. Each CDR3 protein gets one entry after TCRdb re-called the multiplex PCR reads with MiXCR. This repertoire shows over 500,000 distinct CDR3 sequences, roughly 16% found once; its top ten account for around 11%. Noted time point: newly diagnosed GD, antithyroid drugs for less than 3 months. With RNA extracted from PBMCs as input, the TCR library was made. This clonotype was counted many times. What it binds is unknown. Separately, the same data were catalogued under a study of T cells in Graves' hyperthyroidism and ophthalmopathy.

Sequenced here: peripheral blood mononuclear cells (PBMCs), sampled at new diagnosis, from a patient treated with antithyroid drugs. This TCR came from a man aged 18 to 29 with Graves disease.

The DNA of the CDR3 is TGTGCCAGCAGTTACCGTAGACAGGGGAGCACAGATACGCAGTATTTT. Translated: CASSYRRQGSTDTQYF. This sequence joins TRBV6-2 or TRBV6-3 and TRBJ2-3, with TRBD1 matching over 8 bases. Per the germline V gene, CDR1 is MNHEY and CDR2 is SVGEGT. This CDR3 has 16 residues. V gave up 2 bases and J gave up 0 bases; unmatched junction bases: 4.